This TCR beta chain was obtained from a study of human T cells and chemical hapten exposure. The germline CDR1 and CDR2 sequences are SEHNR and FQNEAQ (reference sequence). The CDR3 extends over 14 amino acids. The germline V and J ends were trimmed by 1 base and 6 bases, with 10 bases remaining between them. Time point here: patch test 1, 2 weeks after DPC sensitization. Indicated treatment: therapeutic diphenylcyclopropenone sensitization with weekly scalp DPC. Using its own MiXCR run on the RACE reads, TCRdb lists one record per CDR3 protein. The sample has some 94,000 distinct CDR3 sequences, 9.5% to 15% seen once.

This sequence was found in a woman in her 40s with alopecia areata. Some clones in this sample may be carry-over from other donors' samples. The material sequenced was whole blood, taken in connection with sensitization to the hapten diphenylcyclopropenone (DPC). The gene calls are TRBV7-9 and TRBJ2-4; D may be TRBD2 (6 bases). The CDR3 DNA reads TGTGCCAGCAGCTTAGGGGGGGTCTTAAACATTCAGTACTTC. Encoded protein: CASSLGGVLNIQYF.